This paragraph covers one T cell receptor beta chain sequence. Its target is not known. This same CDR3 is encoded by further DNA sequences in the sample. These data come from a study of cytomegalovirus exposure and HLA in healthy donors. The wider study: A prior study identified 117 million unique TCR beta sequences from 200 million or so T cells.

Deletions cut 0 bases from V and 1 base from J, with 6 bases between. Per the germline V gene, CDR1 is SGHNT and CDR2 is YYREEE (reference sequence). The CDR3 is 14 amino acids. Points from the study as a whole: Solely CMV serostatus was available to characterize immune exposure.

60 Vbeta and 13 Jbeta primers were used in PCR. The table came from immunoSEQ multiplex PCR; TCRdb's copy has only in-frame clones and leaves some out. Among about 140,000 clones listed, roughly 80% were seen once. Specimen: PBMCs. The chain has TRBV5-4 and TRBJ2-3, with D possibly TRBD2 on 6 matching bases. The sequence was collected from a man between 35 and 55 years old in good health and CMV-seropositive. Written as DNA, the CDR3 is TGTGCCAGCAGCTTGGGGGGGGGCACAGATACGCAGTATTTT. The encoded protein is CASSLGGGTDTQYF.